This T cell receptor beta chain stems from a study of blood T cell repertoires in COVID-19. Study-wide context: Some COVID-19 samples were acute and others convalescent; all came from the United States, Italy and Spain.

Each participant's cohort was designated according to participant-reported clinical history. Here immunoSEQ multiplex PCR was the method, and the copy in TCRdb shows in-frame clones only, minus some. The table lists some 170,000 clones, about 90% of them singletons. In germline, CDR1 is SGHAT, CDR2 FQNNGV. The CDR3 is 15 residues long. Trimming took off 5 bases at V and 5 bases at J, with 18 bases between the two ends. This TCR was recovered from a human donor with acute COVID-19. The donor label of this sample is uncertain. V is TRBV11-2 and J is TRBJ2-5; tentative D call: TRBD2 (6 bases). Sequenced input: PBMCs or T cells enriched from blood (not recorded which). DNA for the CDR3: TGTGCCAGCAGCCCCGAGGGGACTGCCTGGGAGACCCAGTACTTC. Translated, it gives CASSPEGTAWETQYF.